These 14 T cell receptor beta chains came from one sample sequenced in a study of blood T cell repertoires in COVID-19. The protocol was immunoSEQ multiplex PCR, while the TCRdb copy is restricted to in-frame clones and leaves out a portion. This sample carries just over 300,000 clones, 87% of them seen once, and the ten largest clones take approximately 2.4%. Sequenced input: peripheral blood. These receptors were obtained from a man younger than 35 with active or convalescent COVID-19.

The chain joins TRBV2 to TRBJ1-5; D might be TRBD1 (6 bases). With 4 bases removed from V and 4 bases from J, the gap between germline ends came to 14 bases. CDR1 SNHLY and CDR2 FYNNEI come from the germline V gene. The CDR3 runs to 15 residues. The CDR3 coding sequence is TGTGCCAGCAGTGGAACAGGGAGTACGAATCAGCCCCAGCATTTT. It is translated as CASSGTGSTNQPQHF. Looking up the rest from reference TRBV2 and TRBJ1-5 gives the full variable domain: EPEVTQTPSHQVTQMGQEVILRCVPISNHLYFYWYRQILGQKVEFLVSFYNNEISEKSEIFDDQFSVERPDGSNFTLKIRSTKLEDSAMYFCASSGTGSTNQPQHFGDGTRLSIL.

The rearrangement joins TRBV11-2 to TRBJ2-5; TRBD1 might be the D (6 bases). Germline CDR1 and CDR2: SGHAT and FQNNGV. Between the trimmed V and J ends, which lost 0 bases and 2 bases, there was a span of 10 bases. The CDR3 runs to 15 residues. CDR3 loop: CASSLEARGQETQYF. CDR3 nucleotide sequence: TGTGCCAGCAGCTTAGAAGCCAGGGGTCAAGAGACCCAGTACTTC.

This chain links TRBV6-5 with TRBJ1-1, with 8 bases lining up with TRBD1. The germline gives CDR1 MNHEY, CDR2 SVGAGI. V lost 6 bases, J lost 1 base, and 4 bases stayed unmatched. This CDR3 has 14 residues. The CDR3 loop reads CASRPGGTNTEAFF. In DNA, the CDR3 is TGTGCCAGCAGACCAGGGGGCACGAACACTGAAGCTTTCTTT.

The rearrangement joins TRBV4-3 to TRBJ1-1; D gene ambiguous. CDR3 length: 14 residues. Germline V gene lookup returns CDR1 LGHNA and CDR2 YSLEER. Trimming removed 0 bases at V and 7 bases at J, with 12 bases between. The CDR3 sequence is CASSQDGPGLEAFF. The DNA of the CDR3 is TGCGCCAGCAGCCAAGATGGGCCAGGCCTTGAAGCTTTCTTT.

The chain joins TRBV6-5 to TRBJ1-3, with D possibly TRBD1 on 5 matching bases. The CDR3 is made up of 13 amino acids. Deletions cut 6 bases from V and 0 bases from J, with 6 bases between. CDR1 is MNHEY, CDR2 SVGAGI, per germline. CDR3 region: CASSDSSGNTIYF. CDR3 in DNA: TGTGCCAGCAGCGACAGCTCTGGAAACACCATATATTTT.

The genes are TRBV27 and TRBJ2-1; unclear D gene. Per germline, CDR1 MNHEY and CDR2 SMNVEV (reference sequence). This CDR3 contains 14 residues. The ends were cut back, 3 bases at V and 6 bases at J, with 12 bases in the middle. CDR3 DNA sequence: TGTGCCAGCAGTTTTCGTCCAGGCTTCAATGAGCAGTTCTTC. Amino acids: CASSFRPGFNEQFF.

The chain links TRBV4-1 to TRBJ2-4; the D gene is possibly TRBD2 (6 bases). With 1 base removed from V and 1 base from J, the gap between germline ends came to 14 bases. CDR3 length: 17 amino acids. Per the germline V gene, CDR1 is MGHRA and CDR2 is YSYEKL. The CDR3 protein is CASSQVVAAGAKNIQYF. The CDR3 DNA sequence: TGCGCCAGCAGCCAAGTTGTCGCGGCGGGGGCCAAAAACATTCAGTACTTC.

A few counts support this clone. J is TRBJ2-7 and V is TRBV5-6; 9 nucleotides align to TRBD1. Germline V CDR1 and CDR2: SGHDT, YYEEEE. With 5 bases clipped from V and 7 bases from J, the junction kept 7 bases outside the gene matches. This CDR3 spans 13 amino acids. Here the CDR3 reads CASSSQGALEQYF. The CDR3 region has the DNA TGTGCCAGCAGTTCACAGGGGGCGCTTGAGCAGTACTTC.

This clone was seen once. The V gene is TRBV12-3 or TRBV12-4, the J gene TRBJ1-2; D remains ambiguous. V lost 4 bases to trimming and J lost 4 bases, with 10 bases between them. CDR3 length: 13 residues. The CDR3 coding sequence is TGTGCCAGCAGTTCCGGGAGCTTCTATGGCTACACCTTC. This gives the protein CASSSGSFYGYTF.

As DNA, the CDR3 is TGTGCCAGCAGCTTAATGAGGGGGTTGGACAATGAGCAGTTCTTC. This translates into CASSLMRGLDNEQFF. The chain carries TRBV13 and TRBJ2-1; tentative D call: TRBD1 (6 bases). V gave up 2 bases and J gave up 5 bases, with 13 bases separating them. In germline, CDR1 is PRHDT, CDR2 FYEKMQ (reference sequence). The CDR3 spans 15 residues.

The chain recombines TRBV28 with TRBJ2-5, with D maybe TRBD2 (7 bases). CDR3 size: 15 residues. Germline-derived CDR1 and CDR2 are MDHEN and SYDVKM. V was shortened by 6 bases and J by 5 bases, with 19 bases between the two germline ends. This CDR3 reads CASSPEGGDLETQYF. CDR3 DNA: TGTGCCAGCAGCCCCGAGGGGGGGGACTTGGAGACCCAGTACTTC.

The chain couples TRBV7-2 to TRBJ2-7; tentative D call: TRBD2 (5 bases). Germline CDR1 is SGHTA and CDR2 is FQGNSA. The V end was cut by 1 base, the J end by 7 bases, with 14 bases between. CDR3 length: 14 amino acids. This chain's CDR3 is CASSLGEGRGEQYF. The CDR3 coding sequence is TGTGCCAGCAGCTTAGGTGAGGGCCGTGGTGAGCAGTACTTC.

The chain uses TRBV6-2 or TRBV6-3 and TRBJ1-6; 9 bases are shared with TRBD1. CDR1 MNHEY and CDR2 SVGEGT come from the germline V gene. This CDR3 comprises 13 residues. The V and J ends lost 5 bases and 10 bases, in that order; junction bases with no gene match: 3. The CDR3 coding sequence is TGTGCCAGCAGTCGACAGGGGGGATCACCCCTCCACTTT. This translates into CASSRQGGSPLHF.

This clone has a single count. The chain has TRBV7-9 and TRBJ2-2; 9 nucleotides agree with TRBD1. The CDR3 contains 18 residues. Trimming removed 5 bases from V and 4 bases from J; junction bases left unmatched: 14. Germline V lookup: CDR1 SEHNR, CDR2 FQNEAQ (reference sequence). CDR3 amino acids: CASSLSFVGTGFTGELFF. CDR3 sequence (DNA): TGTGCCAGCAGCCTCAGCTTTGTGGGGACAGGGTTCACCGGGGAGCTGTTTTTT. Based on the CDR3 plus reference TRBV7-9 and TRBJ2-2, the full variable domain is DTGVSQNPRHKITKRGQNVTFRCDPISEHNRLYWYRQTLGQGPEFLTYFQNEAQLEKSRLLSDRFSAERPKGSFSTLEIQRTEQGDSAMYLCASSLSFVGTGFTGELFFGEGSRLTVL.